This T cell receptor beta chain was obtained from a study of T-cell reconstitution after alpha-beta-depleted transplantation in children (dated by TCRdb to 2016 to 2018). General notes on the study: T-cell immune reconstitution after TCRalphabeta/CD19-depleted allogeneic hematopoietic cell transplantation in children was quantitatively tracked in the study by means of TCR repertoire profiling.

Libraries were made using PCR. Instrument on record: Illumina HiSeq 2500. Molecular barcoding was employed in the preparation of TCR libraries, with unique molecular identifiers being used to normalize TCRbeta repertoire quantification. TCRdb trimmed public reads at Q25 via fastp, called clones via MiXCR and kept in-frame beta chains. Rows with a matching CDR3 protein are joined into one entry that keeps the most common DNA and genes. For this sample there are about 400,000 distinct CDR3 sequences; about an eighth appear just once. Around 4% of the sample lies in the top ten. V is trimmed back by 6 bases and J by 2 bases, and the junction contains 12 bases that no gene match accounts for. Including the terminal cysteine and phenylalanine, the CDR3 comprises 15 residues. Kept here is only the CDR3 DNA, which spans 45 bases and is read in frame from base 1. CDR1 and CDR2 were assigned from the germline V gene (reference sequence) as DFQATT and SNEGSKA.

This clonotype showed up just once. There is no known antigen for this receptor. No much larger clonotype is one base removed from it; base qualities were not supplied. One read offers little support. The clonotype originates from a human donor who donated a stem cell graft to a child with Fanconi anemia. The specimen comprised PBMCs, sampled from the stem cell graft. Recombination joined TRBV20-1 with TRBJ1-1; TRBD1 lines up with 7 middle nucleotides. The DNA is TGCAGTGCCCAAACCCACAGGGGCTTAAACACTGAAGCTTTCTTT. Its protein is CSAQTHRGLNTEAFF.